Shown below are 3 T cell receptor beta chains from a single sample sequenced in a study of radiation and T cells in renal cell carcinoma. The method was immunoSEQ multiplex PCR; TCRdb's version includes in-frame clones alone and lacks a portion of them. Among some 140,000 clones, roughly 84% were seen once, and the ten largest hold around 12%. Regarding time point: baseline pretreatment blood. The treatment: 15 Gy SBRT to primary tumor, nephrectomy 4 weeks later. The source was blood, collected from a patient whose treatment included radiotherapy and nephrectomy. These receptor sequences come from a woman in her 50s with renal cell carcinoma.

The chain is built from TRBV7-2 and TRBJ2-1; D perhaps matches TRBD2 (6 bases). This CDR3 comprises 14 residues. CDR1 and CDR2 from the germline V gene are SGHTA and FQGNSA. Between the trimmed V and J ends, which lost 5 bases and 4 bases, there was a span of 12 bases. The CDR3 coding sequence is TGTGCCAGCAGCCCACGTCGGGAGTACAATGAGCAGTTCTTC. The encoded protein is CASSPRREYNEQFF.

A single count supports this clone. V usage is TRBV19 and J usage is TRBJ1-4; TRBD1 might be the D (5 bases). The ends were cut back, 11 bases at V and 8 bases at J, with 21 bases in the middle. CDR1 and CDR2 from the germline V gene are LNHDA and SQIVND (reference sequence). This CDR3 contains 14 residues. The CDR3 loop reads CASSEETDGEKLFF. The CDR3, as DNA: TGTGCCTCTTCCGAGGAGACAGACGGGGAAAAACTGTTTTTT.

The chain employs TRBV5-4 and TRBJ1-4, with D possibly being TRBD1 (5 bases). Between the trimmed V and J ends, which lost 0 bases and 4 bases, there was a span of 10 bases. Germline CDR1 and CDR2: SGHNT and YYREEE (reference sequence). This CDR3 contains 15 residues. The CDR3: CASSLAGVYNEKLFF. The CDR3 DNA reads TGTGCCAGCAGCTTGGCGGGGGTCTATAATGAAAAACTGTTTTTT.